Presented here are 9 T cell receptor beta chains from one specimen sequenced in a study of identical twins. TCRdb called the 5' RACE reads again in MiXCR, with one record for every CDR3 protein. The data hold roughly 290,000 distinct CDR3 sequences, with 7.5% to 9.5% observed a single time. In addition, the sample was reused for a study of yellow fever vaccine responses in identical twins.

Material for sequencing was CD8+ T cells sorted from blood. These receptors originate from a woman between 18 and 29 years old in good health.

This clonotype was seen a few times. The CDR3 region is CASSQEQGANQPQHF. CDR3 coding DNA: TGTGCCAGCAGCCAAGAACAGGGGGCCAATCAGCCCCAGCATTTT. The V call is TRBV3-1, the J call TRBJ1-5; 9 bases align to TRBD1. The CDR3 spans 15 residues. In germline, CDR1 is LGHDT, CDR2 YNNKEL (reference sequence). Trimming removed 0 bases from V and 3 bases from J; junction bases left unmatched: 0.

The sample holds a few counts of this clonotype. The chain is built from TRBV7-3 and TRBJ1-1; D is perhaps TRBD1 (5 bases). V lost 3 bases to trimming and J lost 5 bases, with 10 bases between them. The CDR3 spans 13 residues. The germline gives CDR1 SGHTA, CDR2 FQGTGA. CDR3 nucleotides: TGTGCCAGCAGCTTTGGGGGAATTACTGAAGCTTTCTTT. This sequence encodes CASSFGGITEAFF.

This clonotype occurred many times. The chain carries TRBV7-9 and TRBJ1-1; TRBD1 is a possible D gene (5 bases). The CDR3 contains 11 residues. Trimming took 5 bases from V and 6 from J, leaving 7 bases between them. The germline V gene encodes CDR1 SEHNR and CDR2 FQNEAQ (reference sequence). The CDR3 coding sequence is TGTGCCAGCAGCCCGGGACCTGAAGCTTTCTTT. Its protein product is CASSPGPEAFF.

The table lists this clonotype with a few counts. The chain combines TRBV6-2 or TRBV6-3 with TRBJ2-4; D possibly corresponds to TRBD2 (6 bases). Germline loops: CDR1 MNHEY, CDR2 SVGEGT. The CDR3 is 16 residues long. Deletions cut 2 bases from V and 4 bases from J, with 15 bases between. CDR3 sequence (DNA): TGTGCCAGCAGTTACGTCGCGGAGGGAGCGAAAAACATTCAGTACTTC. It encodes CASSYVAEGAKNIQYF.

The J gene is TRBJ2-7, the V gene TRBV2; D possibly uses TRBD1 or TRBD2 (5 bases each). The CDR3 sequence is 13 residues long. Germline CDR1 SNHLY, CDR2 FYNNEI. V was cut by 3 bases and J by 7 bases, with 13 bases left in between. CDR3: CASSDPGAGEQYF. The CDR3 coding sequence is TGTGCCAGCAGTGACCCCGGGGCCGGGGAGCAGTACTTC.

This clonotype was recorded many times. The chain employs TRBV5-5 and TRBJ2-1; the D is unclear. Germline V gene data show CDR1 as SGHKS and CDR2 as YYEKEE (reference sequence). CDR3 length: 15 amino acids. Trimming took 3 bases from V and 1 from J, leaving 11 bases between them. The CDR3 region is CASSSLRGSYNEQFF. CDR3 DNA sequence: TGTGCCAGCAGCTCTTTGCGAGGTTCCTACAATGAGCAGTTCTTC. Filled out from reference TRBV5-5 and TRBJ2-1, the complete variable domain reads DAGVTQSPTHLIKTRGQQVTLRCSPISGHKSVSWYQQVLGQGPQFIFQYYEKEERGRGNFPDRFSARQFPNYSSELNVNALLLGDSALYLCASSSLRGSYNEQFFGPGTRLTVL.

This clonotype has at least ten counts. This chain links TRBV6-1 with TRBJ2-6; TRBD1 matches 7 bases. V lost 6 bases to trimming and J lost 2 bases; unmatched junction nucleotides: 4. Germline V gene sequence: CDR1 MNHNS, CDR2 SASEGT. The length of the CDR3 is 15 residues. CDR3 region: CASSDTGAGANVLTF. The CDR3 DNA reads TGTGCCAGCAGCGATACAGGGGCTGGGGCCAACGTCCTGACTTTC.

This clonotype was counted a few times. The CDR3 coding sequence is TGTGCCACCGGGGCGGACAGATCGACCTGGGCGTACAATGAGCAGTTCTTC. Its protein is CATGADRSTWAYNEQFF. The genes are TRBV10-3 and TRBJ2-1; possibly TRBD1 for D (6 bases). The CDR3 loop spans 17 amino acids. Germline CDR1 and CDR2: ENHRY and SYGVKD. V shed 10 bases and J shed 4 bases, with 26 bases lying between them.

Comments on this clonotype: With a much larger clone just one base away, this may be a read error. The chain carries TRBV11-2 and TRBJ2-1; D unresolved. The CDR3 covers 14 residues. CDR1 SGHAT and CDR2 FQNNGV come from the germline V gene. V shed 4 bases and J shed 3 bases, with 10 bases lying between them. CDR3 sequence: CASSSGPNYNEQFF. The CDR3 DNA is TGTGCCAGCAGCTCCGGACCGAACTACAATGAGCAGTTCTTC.